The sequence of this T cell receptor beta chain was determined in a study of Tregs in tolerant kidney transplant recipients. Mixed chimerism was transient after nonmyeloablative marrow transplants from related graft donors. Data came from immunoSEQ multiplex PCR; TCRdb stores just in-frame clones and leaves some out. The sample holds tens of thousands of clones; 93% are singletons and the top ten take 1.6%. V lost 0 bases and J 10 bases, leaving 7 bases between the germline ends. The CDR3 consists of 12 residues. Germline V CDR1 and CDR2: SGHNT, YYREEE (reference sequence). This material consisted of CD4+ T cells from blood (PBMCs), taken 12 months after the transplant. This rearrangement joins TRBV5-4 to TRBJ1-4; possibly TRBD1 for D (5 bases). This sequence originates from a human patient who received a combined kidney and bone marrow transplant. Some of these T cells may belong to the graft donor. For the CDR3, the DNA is TGTGCCAGCAGCTTGGTGGGGGGAAAACTGTTTTTT. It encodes CASSLVGGKLFF.